Below, one T cell receptor (beta chain) is given with its context. Its cognate antigen is unknown. This sample was included in a study of cytomegalovirus exposure and HLA in healthy donors. Study findings and constraints: Within an earlier analysis, most TCR beta V segments proved productive either about 87% or about 30% of the time. TCR beta sequences numbering 15,000 to 20,000 were associated with HLA alleles at 0.05 false discovery rate in a later analysis. Sequencing likely produced, as an artifact, a cluster of highly shared sequence variants.

Germline CDR1 SQVTM, CDR2 ANQGSEA. V lost 7 bases and J 3 bases, leaving 9 bases between the germline ends. CDR3 length equals 11 residues. The study ran its PCR with 60 Vbeta and 13 Jbeta primers. In the original workflow: Later work found approximately 80 million unique TCR beta chains, with approximately 12 million shared. Clones were sequenced by immunoSEQ multiplex PCR, and TCRdb holds only the in-frame ones, with some missing. V and J calls and clone size follow that table, whereas D and trimming were derived from the DNA. The sample holds 100,000 to 150,000 clones; approximately 71% are singletons and the top ten take over 2.5%.

Sequenced input: PBMCs. The TCR was taken from a woman aged 45-60 years in good health and CMV-seronegative. The J gene is TRBJ1-1, the V gene TRBV29-1; D is perhaps TRBD1 (6 bases). The CDR3 here is CSGNRDTEAFF. CDR3 in DNA: TGCAGCGGTAACAGGGACACTGAAGCTTTCTTT.